Sequencing of this T cell receptor (beta chain) was carried out in a study of Ad26.COV2.S vaccination and SARS-CoV-2 variants. Overall study: Ad26.COV2.S, an intramuscular injection, was given once or twice 56 days apart.

Comment on this clone: What it recognizes is unknown.

Treatment of the sample: around 19 received Ad26.COV2.S at low or high dose, single or two shots; several received placebo; per-sample allocation not given. Specimens were obtained on day 63 following the first vaccine or placebo injection. Study-wide results and limits: People who got the vaccine or the placebo had similar non-spike TCR breadth.

Germline CDR1 SQVTM, CDR2 ANQGSEA. J was trimmed by 5 bases and V by 2 bases; bases with no gene match: 12. There are 17 residues in the CDR3. Assay: immunoSEQ multiplex PCR; the TCRdb copy retains only in-frame clones and omits some. The table records more than 300,000 clones, 88% of them present only once. This sequence joins TRBV29-1 and TRBJ2-5; TRBD2 matches at 12 bases. The sample here was peripheral blood, taken in a trial of Ad26.COV2.S vaccine versus placebo. This TCR was recovered from a person aged 18-65 years who received the Ad26.COV2.S COVID-19 vaccine or a placebo. The CDR3 loop reads CSVEIPSGRAGVETQYF. DNA for the CDR3: TGCAGCGTTGAAATTCCTAGCGGGAGGGCCGGGGTGGAGACCCAGTACTTC. Full variable domain (remainder filled in from reference TRBV29-1 and TRBJ2-5): SAVISQKPSRDICQRGTSLTIQCQVDSQVTMMFWYRQQPGQSLTLIATANQGSEATYESGFVIDKFPISRPNLTFSTLTVSNMSPEDSSIYLCSVEIPSGRAGVETQYFGPGTRLLVL.